One sample yielded the 26 T cell receptor beta chains listed below, sequenced in a study of type 1 regulatory T cells. TCRdb re-called the reads with MiXCR, one entry per CDR3 protein. The sample has about 65,000 distinct CDR3 sequences, 49% seen once. Their target antigens are unknown. Sequencing was performed on cultured non-Tr1 T cells, either the whole culture or a sorted T cell fraction (not recorded which). All receptors come from a human donor in good health.

V gene TRBV5-1 combines with J gene TRBJ1-2; 7 bases fit TRBD1. The CDR3 loop spans 14 amino acids. Germline assignment: CDR1 SGHRS and CDR2 YFSETQ. V was pared by 4 bases and J by 8 bases, with 11 bases of the junction left unmatched. The CDR3 bases are TGCGCCAGCAGCACGGGACAGAGGGTCATGGGCTACACCTTC. The encoded protein is CASSTGQRVMGYTF.

For this clonotype: Likely a read error: the CDR3 ends without its conserved phenylalanine or tryptophan. The rearrangement joins TRBV6-2 or TRBV6-3 to TRBJ1-5; 9 bases line up with TRBD1. This CDR3 is 17 amino acids long. J was trimmed by 0 bases and V by 8 bases; bases with no gene match: 11. From germline, CDR1 is MNHEY and CDR2 SVGEGT. The CDR3 DNA is TGTGCCAGCTCTCCGGGACAGGGCCGGAGTAGCAATCAGCCCCAGCATTAT. Its translation is CASSPGQGRSSNQPQHY.

CDR3 residues: CASSYFQGNEQFF. As DNA, the CDR3 is TGTGCCAGCAGTTACTTCCAGGGGAATGAGCAGTTCTTC. The V and J genes are TRBV6-5 and TRBJ2-1; the D gene is possibly TRBD1 (6 bases). The CDR3 is 13 amino acids. The V gene's germline CDR1 is MNHEY and CDR2 SVGAGI. V shed 1 base and J shed 7 bases, with 8 bases lying between them.

The chain employs TRBV2 and TRBJ2-2; 7 nucleotides match TRBD1. Germline-derived CDR1 and CDR2 are SNHLY and FYNNEI. With V trimmed by 5 bases and J by 4 bases, 10 bases remained unmatched. This CDR3 has 16 residues. The CDR3 protein is CASSRQGPRGTGELFF. For the CDR3, the DNA is TGTGCCAGCAGTCGACAGGGTCCTCGGGGCACCGGGGAGCTGTTTTTT.

The rearrangement uses TRBV7-9 and TRBJ2-7; no firm D call. V dropped 1 base and J dropped 4 bases, with 8 bases sitting between them. CDR3 length: 13 residues. Germline CDR1 is SEHNR and CDR2 is FQNEAQ (reference sequence). The CDR3: CASSLDAAYEQYF. The CDR3 DNA is TGTGCCAGCAGCTTAGATGCGGCTTACGAGCAGTACTTC.

CDR3 coding DNA: TGTGCCAGCAGCTTAGGGGCAGGGCGGAACCAAGAGACCCAGTACTTC. It is translated as CASSLGAGRNQETQYF. The rearrangement links TRBV7-6 to TRBJ2-5; D is possibly TRBD1 (5 bases). Germline CDR1 is SGHVS and CDR2 is FNYEAQ. The V end was cut by 1 base, the J end by 0 bases, with 12 bases between. The length of the CDR3 is 16 residues.

The rearrangement joins TRBV5-6 to TRBJ1-1; a weak D match, TRBD1 (5 bases). Germline V gene lookup returns CDR1 SGHDT and CDR2 YYEEEE. V lost 0 bases, J lost 0 bases, and 6 bases lay in between. The CDR3 runs 14 residues. This CDR3 is CASSLVGVNTEAFF. The CDR3 DNA reads TGTGCCAGCAGCTTGGTGGGGGTGAACACTGAAGCTTTCTTT. Looking up the rest from reference TRBV5-6 and TRBJ1-1 gives the full variable domain: DAGVTQSPTHLIKTRGQQVTLRCSPKSGHDTVSWYQQALGQGPQFIFQYYEEEERQRGNFPDRFSGHQFPNYSSELNVNALLLGDSALYLCASSLVGVNTEAFFGQGTRLTVV.

V is TRBV20-1 and J is TRBJ1-6, with D hard to call. This CDR3 spans 18 amino acids. Germline V CDR1 and CDR2: DFQATT, SNEGSKA (reference sequence). V was cut by 0 bases and J by 0 bases, with 15 bases left in between. The CDR3 bases are TGCAGTGCTAGAGATCCTTCGAGACAAAGCTCCTATAATTCACCCCTCCACTTT. Protein sequence: CSARDPSRQSSYNSPLHF.

This clonotype appeared a few times. V usage is TRBV7-9 and J usage is TRBJ1-1; D is possibly TRBD1 (5 bases). Germline V lookup: CDR1 SEHNR, CDR2 FQNEAQ (reference sequence). The CDR3 extends over 11 amino acids. Trimming pared 5 bases from V and 6 bases from J, leaving 7 bases between. The DNA for the CDR3 is TGTGCCAGCAGCGGGGACTCTGAAGCTTTCTTT. This gives the protein CASSGDSEAFF.

Details on this clonotype: This likely comes from a read error, as the CDR3 has no conserved phenylalanine or tryptophan at its end. The chain recombines TRBV20-1 with TRBJ1-2; no clear D. This CDR3 spans 15 amino acids. The V end lost 0 bases, the J end lost 5 bases, and 16 bases lay between the germline ends. CDR1 is DFQATT and CDR2 is SNEGSKA in the germline V gene (reference sequence). The CDR3 spells CSARDGRAAAYGYTY. CDR3 coding DNA: TGCAGTGCTAGAGATGGTAGGGCCGCGGCTTATGGCTACACCTAC.

The chain is built from TRBV3-1 and TRBJ1-5; 7 bases map to TRBD1. Germline V gene data show CDR1 as LGHDT and CDR2 as YNNKEL (reference sequence). This CDR3 spans 15 amino acids. V gave up 3 bases and J gave up 6 bases; unmatched junction bases: 8. The CDR3 nucleotides are TGTGCCAGCAGCCACACAGGGGAGGCGGGTCAGCCCCAGCATTTT. Amino acids: CASSHTGEAGQPQHF. The full variable domain, rest sourced from reference TRBV3-1 and TRBJ1-5, is DTAVSQTPKYLVTQMGNDKSIKCEQNLGHDTMYWYKQDSKKFLKIMFSYNNKELIINETVPNRFSPKSPDKAHLNLHINSLELGDSAVYFCASSHTGEAGQPQHFGDGTRLSIL.

This clonotype showed up just a few times. The CDR3 sequence is CSAREGGGLSNQPQHF. In DNA form, the CDR3 reads TGCAGTGCTAGAGAAGGGGGGGGGTTGAGCAATCAGCCCCAGCATTTT. This rearrangement joins TRBV20-1 to TRBJ1-5, with a tentative D call TRBD1 (6 bases). The V end lost 0 bases, the J end lost 1 base, and 13 bases lay between the germline ends. Germline CDR1 DFQATT, CDR2 SNEGSKA (reference sequence). This CDR3 has 16 amino acids.

This clonotype turned up a few times. The rearrangement uses TRBV20-1 and TRBJ2-7; TRBD2 might be the D (5 bases). Trimming cost V 7 bases and J 2 bases, with 15 bases left between them. This CDR3 region has 13 residues. Germline assignment: CDR1 DFQATT and CDR2 SNEGSKA (reference sequence). CDR3 sequence (DNA): TGCAGTGTAGCGACAACGTCGGCCTACGAGCAGTACTTC. The encoded protein is CSVATTSAYEQYF.

The chain is built from TRBV20-1 and TRBJ2-2; D is uncertain. The CDR3 is 12 amino acids. V dropped 1 base and J dropped 11 bases, with 11 bases sitting between them. CDR1 and CDR2 from the germline V gene are DFQATT and SNEGSKA (reference sequence). The CDR3 reads CSARAAVGELFF. CDR3 nucleotides: TGCAGTGCTAGAGCCGCGGTGGGAGAGCTGTTTTTT.

This clonotype came up a few times. The rearrangement uses TRBV18 and TRBJ1-3; the D is unclear. Germline values: CDR1 KGHSH, CDR2 LQKENI. Between the trimmed V and J ends, which lost 3 bases and 0 bases, there was a span of 15 bases. The CDR3 covers 17 residues. The DNA for the CDR3 is TGTGCCAGCTCACCCTTAACCACCTTGTTCTCTGGAAACACCATATATTTT. This gives the protein CASSPLTTLFSGNTIYF.

The chain uses TRBV28 and TRBJ2-1, with D unresolved. CDR3 length equals 16 residues. CDR1 MDHEN and CDR2 SYDVKM come from the germline V gene. V lost 6 bases, J lost 5 bases, and 20 bases lay in between. The CDR3 sequence: CASRPSSLAAHNEQFF. CDR3 in DNA: TGTGCCAGCAGACCTTCCTCCTTAGCCGCCCACAATGAGCAGTTCTTC.

The CDR3 here is CASSEWSGAVKNIQYF. The CDR3 DNA reads TGTGCCAGCAGTGAATGGTCGGGCGCGGTCAAAAACATTCAGTACTTC. The chain links TRBV6-1 to TRBJ2-4; D is uncertain. Trimming cost V 2 bases and J 3 bases, with 14 bases left between them. Per the germline V gene, CDR1 is MNHNS and CDR2 is SASEGT. The CDR3 length is 16 residues.

This clonotype was recorded at least ten times. The rearrangement uses TRBV20-1 and TRBJ1-2; D not certain. V lost 6 bases, J lost 0 bases, and 8 bases lay in between. Germline V lookup: CDR1 DFQATT, CDR2 SNEGSKA (reference sequence). The length of the CDR3 is 12 residues. CDR3 sequence reads: CSALGANYGYTF. CDR3 sequence (DNA): TGCAGTGCCTTGGGAGCTAACTATGGCTACACCTTC.

The gene calls are TRBV6-2 or TRBV6-3 and TRBJ1-5, with D perhaps matching TRBD1 (5 bases). Trimming pared 8 bases from V and 7 bases from J, leaving 15 bases between. The CDR3 length is 13 residues. Germline values: CDR1 MNHEY, CDR2 SVGEGT. The CDR3 DNA is TGTGCCAGCGACCTACGGGGGGGACAGCCCCAGCATTTT. It yields the protein CASDLRGGQPQHF.

The chain carries TRBV7-2 and TRBJ2-2; TRBD2 might be the D (5 bases). Germline CDR1 reads SGHTA; CDR2 reads FQGNSA. The CDR3 contains 15 residues. The germline V and J ends were trimmed by 9 bases and 4 bases, with 18 bases remaining between them. The CDR3 DNA sequence: TGTGCCAGTGACCCCGGGGTCTTCGTCACCGGGGAGCTGTTTTTT. Amino acids: CASDPGVFVTGELFF.

This chain uses TRBV7-2 with TRBJ2-6; perhaps D is TRBD1 or TRBD2 (7 bases each). This CDR3 spans 18 amino acids. Trimming removed 8 bases at V and 1 base at J, with 21 bases between. Germline V gene lookup returns CDR1 SGHTA and CDR2 FQGNSA. CDR3 protein: CASATLGRGGSGANVLTF. The CDR3 nucleotides read TGTGCCAGCGCAACCCTGGGCAGGGGGGGATCTGGGGCCAACGTCCTGACTTTC.

This rearrangement joins TRBV5-4 to TRBJ2-3, with 15 bases aligning to TRBD2. This CDR3 region has 16 residues. Germline CDR1 reads SGHNT; CDR2 reads YYREEE (reference sequence). V trimming: 4 bases; J trimming: 3 bases; junction bases outside the gene matches: 3. In nucleotides, the CDR3 is TGTGCCAGCAGCGCAGGACTAGCGGGGGGGACAGATACGCAGTATTTT. Protein sequence: CASSAGLAGGTDTQYF.

The gene calls are TRBV12-5 and TRBJ1-5; 11 nucleotides align to TRBD1. The CDR3 totals 16 residues. V lost 7 bases, J lost 4 bases, and 9 bases stayed unmatched. Germline V CDR1 and CDR2: LGHNT, FRNRAP. CDR3 protein: CASAPRGQGANQPQHF. CDR3 sequence (DNA): TGTGCTAGTGCCCCTCGAGGACAGGGGGCGAATCAGCCCCAGCATTTT.

This clonotype has just a few counts. The chain joins TRBV20-1 to TRBJ1-2, with 7 positions matching TRBD1. The germline V gene encodes CDR1 DFQATT and CDR2 SNEGSKA (reference sequence). This CDR3 is built from 14 residues. J was trimmed by 2 bases and V by 5 bases; bases with no gene match: 8. The CDR3 nucleotides read TGCAGTGCTGAGGGACAGTACGCGAACTATGGCTACACCTTC. This codes for CSAEGQYANYGYTF.

This clonotype has more than one count but fewer than ten. The chain joins TRBV4-2 to TRBJ1-5; a possible D gene is TRBD1 (6 bases). Germline V CDR1 and CDR2: LGHNA, YNFKEQ. V gave up 0 bases and J gave up 3 bases, with 15 bases separating them. There are 17 residues in the CDR3. CDR3 nucleotide sequence: TGTGCCAGCAGCCAAGAGACAGGTAACCATGTCAATCAGCCCCAGCATTTT. Translating it yields CASSQETGNHVNQPQHF.

The V gene is TRBV12-3 or TRBV12-4, the J gene TRBJ1-2, with a possible D match to TRBD1 (5 bases). The V gene lost 4 bases and the J gene lost 8 bases, with 11 bases spanning the gap. This CDR3 is built from 12 residues. The CDR3 DNA sequence: TGTGCCAGCAGTTCCCCCCGGGGCGGCTACACCTTC. This encodes CASSSPRGGYTF.